The 12 T cell receptor beta chains below all came from one sample that was sequenced in a study of molecular identifiers for immune sequencing clone quantification. TCRdb re-analysed the PCR reads in MiXCR, keeping a single row per CDR3 protein. Here the sample spans approximately 37,000 distinct CDR3 sequences, roughly 19% being singletons. Sequencing was carried out using naive CD8+ T cells from blood, with Jurkat cell RNA spiked in. The subset: FACS-sorted CD8+CD4-CCR7+CD45RA+ naive T cells. These receptors all stem from a human donor in good health. Some libraries in this study had Jurkat cell RNA spiked in.

The sample holds many counts of this clonotype. The chain carries TRBV4-3 and TRBJ2-5, with D possibly TRBD1 on 6 matching bases. Trimming shortened V by 1 base and J by 0 bases, and 9 bases separated the two germline ends. This CDR3 is built from 15 residues. CDR1 is LGHNA, CDR2 YSLEER, per germline. The CDR3 nucleotides read TGCGCCAGCAGCCAAGGAGGGGGTTACCAAGAGACCCAGTACTTC. It encodes CASSQGGGYQETQYF.

Concerning this clonotype: This may stem from a read error, because a much larger clone lies one nucleotide away. The V and J genes are TRBV20-1 and TRBJ2-7; 7 bases align to TRBD1. V gave up 5 bases and J gave up 3 bases; unmatched junction bases: 13. The germline V gene has CDR1 DFQATT and CDR2 SNEGSKA (reference sequence). The CDR3 length is 15 residues. The CDR3 is CSAPIQAGGVYEQYF. CDR3 bases: TGCAGTGCTCCGATTCAGGCAGGGGGTGTCTACGAGCAGTACTTC.

The sample holds many counts of this clonotype. The chain links TRBV28 to TRBJ1-1; 7 positions match TRBD1. The CDR3 is made up of 14 amino acids. CDR1 and CDR2 (germline): MDHEN, SYDVKM. The trim removed 3 bases at V and 5 bases at J, leaving 6 bases unmatched. CDR3 nucleotide sequence: TGTGCCAGCAGTTTTGTCAGGGGGTATACTGAAGCTTTCTTT. Translated: CASSFVRGYTEAFF.

V usage is TRBV11-2 and J usage is TRBJ2-7; D tentatively fits TRBD1 or TRBD2 (5 bases each). V was trimmed by 0 bases and J by 2 bases, leaving 8 bases between them. Germline V gene lookup returns CDR1 SGHAT and CDR2 FQNNGV. This CDR3 has 14 amino acids. CDR3 DNA sequence: TGTGCCAGCAGCTTAGAACGGGGCACCTACGAGCAGTACTTC. This encodes CASSLERGTYEQYF. Using reference TRBV11-2 and TRBJ2-7 for the parts outside the CDR3, the full variable domain is EAGVAQSPRYKIIEKRQSVAFWCNPISGHATLYWYQQILGQGPKLLIQFQNNGVVDDSQLPKDRFSAERLKGVDSTLKIQPAKLEDSAVYLCASSLERGTYEQYFGPGTRLTVT.

This clonotype appeared many times. The chain is built from TRBV25-1 and TRBJ2-7; no clear D gene. The V end lost 1 base, the J end lost 4 bases, and 14 bases lay between the germline ends. Germline CDR1 and CDR2: MGHDK and SYGVNS. There are 15 residues in the CDR3. CDR3 region: CASSESTGRIYEQYF. The CDR3 DNA follows: TGTGCCAGCAGTGAATCAACCGGACGGATTTACGAGCAGTACTTC.

Remarks on this clonotype: The CDR3 ends on some other residue instead of the conserved phenylalanine or tryptophan, so this is likely a read error. The V and J genes are TRBV7-8 and TRBJ2-4; D is unresolved. V dropped 0 bases and J dropped 8 bases, with 8 bases sitting between them. Germline-derived CDR1 and CDR2 are SGHVS and FQNEAQ. The CDR3 contains 13 residues. CDR3 bases: TGTGCCAGCAGCTTAGCCCTAGGTGACATTCAGTACCTC. Protein sequence: CASSLALGDIQYL.

Ten or more counts support this clonotype. The rearrangement uses TRBV6-1 and TRBJ1-2; 7 bases fit TRBD1. This CDR3 spans 10 amino acids. Trimming at V came to 10 bases and at J to 7 bases, leaving 3 bases not matched to a gene. CDR1 is MNHNS and CDR2 is SASEGT in the germline V gene. DNA for the CDR3: TGTGCCACCGACAGGGTTGGCTACACCTTC. Amino acids: CATDRVGYTF.

The rearrangement uses TRBV6-9 and TRBJ1-2; no clear D gene. V was trimmed by 7 bases and J by 2 bases, leaving 14 bases between them. From germline, CDR1 is MNHGY and CDR2 SVAAGI. The CDR3 is 14 residues long. The CDR3 DNA reads TGTGCCAGCAACCGGCCCGAACCGAACTATGGCTACACCTTC. Residues: CASNRPEPNYGYTF.

This clonotype has at least ten counts. The chain employs TRBV12-3 or TRBV12-4 and TRBJ2-4; D unresolved. Deletions cut 4 bases from V and 2 bases from J, with 6 bases between. The CDR3 loop spans 13 amino acids. In DNA, the CDR3 is TGTGCCAGCAGTTCGACGACCAAAAACATTCAGTACTTC. It specifies CASSSTTKNIQYF.

This CDR3 reads CSVESGATNEKLFF. DNA of the CDR3: TGCAGCGTTGAATCAGGGGCAACTAATGAAAAACTGTTTTTT. The rearrangement uses TRBV29-1 and TRBJ1-4, with D possibly TRBD1 on 6 matching bases. V lost 2 bases and J 0 bases, leaving 7 bases between the germline ends. This CDR3 spans 14 amino acids. Germline V lookup: CDR1 SQVTM, CDR2 ANQGSEA.

This clonotype was seen many times. The chain employs TRBV4-2 and TRBJ2-7; D is unclear. The CDR3 sequence is 15 residues long. Trimming shortened V by 0 bases and J by 2 bases, and 11 bases separated the two germline ends. Germline-derived CDR1 and CDR2 are LGHNA and YNFKEQ. In DNA form, the CDR3 reads TGTGCCAGCAGCCAAGATTCCGGGCCTACCTACGAGCAGTACTTC. Amino acid sequence: CASSQDSGPTYEQYF.

This clonotype was picked up many times. The rearrangement uses TRBV12-3 or TRBV12-4 and TRBJ2-1; 12 bases align to TRBD1. The V segment lost 6 bases and the J segment 10 bases; nucleotides outside the gene matches: 10. The CDR3 extends over 15 amino acids. The CDR3 region is CASSSRDRGRWEQFF. The CDR3 DNA sequence: TGTGCCAGCAGCAGCCGGGACAGGGGGCGCTGGGAGCAGTTCTTC.